Listed below are T cell receptor beta chains from one sample, sequenced in a study of OX40 agonist ivuxolimab in advanced cancers. The method was immunoSEQ multiplex PCR; TCRdb's version includes in-frame clones alone and lacks a portion of them. The data contain approximately 70,000 clones, around 88% of them singletons. The material sequenced was CD4+ or CD8+ T cells sorted from blood, taken in a trial of the OX40 agonist ivuxolimab. These receptors were obtained from an adult with an advanced solid tumor such as melanoma, head and neck, liver or kidney cancer. The CDR3 runs from the conserved cysteine through the conserved F or W. The D gene is left open where the match is weak. Some rows mark clone size as missing; the rest say once, few, many or name a class of expanded clone.

v_call,clone_size,cdr3_length,j_call,d_call,cdr3_nt,cdr3_aa
TRBV7-9,once,14,TRBJ2-7,-,TGTGCCAGCAGCTTAGCTGCAGGGGCGGACGAGCAGTACTTC,CASSLAAGADEQYF
TRBV7-3,-,16,TRBJ2-2,TRBD1,TGTGCCAGCAGCTTACGCCCGGGACAGGGCACCGGGGAGCTGTTTTTT,CASSLRPGQGTGELFF
TRBV18,-,15,TRBJ1-3,TRBD1,TGTGCCAGCTCACCAACCGACAGGGGTGGAAACACCATATATTTT,CASSPTDRGGNTIYF
TRBV3-1/TRBV3-2,-,8,TRBJ1-2,-,TGTGCCAGCAGCCAAGAAGACTTC,CASSQEDF
TRBV7-2,-,14,TRBJ1-4,-,TGTGCCAGCACCCCGGGGGGGCTGAATGAAAAACTGTTTTTT,CASTPGGLNEKLFF
TRBV9,once,16,TRBJ2-3,TRBD2,TGTGCCAGCAGCGTAGTCGCGGGGGGGAGCACAGATACGCAGTATTTT,CASSVVAGGSTDTQYF
TRBV18,-,16,TRBJ2-6,-,TGTGCCAGCTCACTCTGGACTCCTGCCGGGGCCAACGTCCTGACTTTC,CASSLWTPAGANVLTF
TRBV29-1,-,12,TRBJ1-5,TRBD1,TGCAGCGTCCTGGACAGGGGACAGCCCCAGCATTTT,CSVLDRGQPQHF
TRBV6-5,-,14,TRBJ1-2,-,TGTGCCAGCAGTTCAGCCGGGACACCCTATGGCTACACCTTC,CASSSAGTPYGYTF
TRBV5-4,-,16,TRBJ2-5,TRBD1,TGTGCCAGCAGCTCGGGACAGGACCCCCGGCAAGAGACCCAGTACTTC,CASSSGQDPRQETQYF
TRBV19,-,14,TRBJ1-5,TRBD1,TGTGCCAGTAGTAACAGGGGAGGCAATCAGCCCCAGCATTTT,CASSNRGGNQPQHF
TRBV2,-,16,TRBJ1-4,-,TGTGCCAGCAGTGAAAGGGACTCTGCAACTAATGAAAAACTGTTTTTT,CASSERDSATNEKLFF
TRBV11-3,-,15,TRBJ2-1,TRBD2,TGTGCCAGCAGCGCGGGACTAGCGGGAGTTAATGAGCAGTTCTTC,CASSAGLAGVNEQFF
TRBV6-5,-,15,TRBJ1-5,-,TGTGCCAGCAAGGGAGCGGGCCCCTCCAATCAGCCCCAGCATTTT,CASKGAGPSNQPQHF
TRBV30,-,13,TRBJ1-1,-,TGTGCCTGGAGTGTTGGTACTCAGACTGAAGCTTTCTTT,CAWSVGTQTEAFF
TRBV2,-,15,TRBJ2-1,-,TGTGCCAGCATCAAGGTAGAGGGAGGGGGCAATGAGCAGTTCTTC,CASIKVEGGGNEQFF
TRBV19,-,13,TRBJ1-5,-,TGTGCCAGTAGTATGGGGGGGGGTCAGCCCCAGCATTTT,CASSMGGGQPQHF
TRBV10-1,-,13,TRBJ2-7,-,TGCGCCAGCAGCAAGACAGGCTATGGCGAGCAGTACTTC,CASSKTGYGEQYF
TRBV5-1,-,15,TRBJ2-7,TRBD1,TGCGCCAGCAGCTCCCGGGACAGGCTAATCTACGAGCAGTACTTC,CASSSRDRLIYEQYF
TRBV6-5,-,15,TRBJ1-2,TRBD1,TGTGCCAGCAGACCCCAGACAGGGGGCAACTATGGCTACACCTTC,CASRPQTGGNYGYTF
TRBV6-6,-,15,TRBJ2-1,TRBD2,TGTGCCAGCAGTAAACGACTAGCGGGAGCCGATGAGCAGTTCTTC,CASSKRLAGADEQFF
TRBV27,-,13,TRBJ2-1,TRBD2,TGTGCCAGTCAAACCGGGACTAGGGGTGAGCAGTTCTTC,CASQTGTRGEQFF
TRBV30,-,11,TRBJ1-1,-,TGTGCCTGGAGTGACGTTGCTGAAGCTTTCTTT,CAWSDVAEAFF
TRBV19,few,14,TRBJ1-1,TRBD1,TGTGCCAGTAGGACGACAGGGACGAACACTGAAGCTTTCTTT,CASRTTGTNTEAFF
TRBV5-8,once,14,TRBJ2-2,-,TGTGCCAGCAGCCAGTATGCAGGAGACGGGGAGCTGTTTTTT,CASSQYAGDGELFF
TRBV7-2,-,16,TRBJ2-3,TRBD1,TGTGCCAGCAGCTCAGACGGGACAGGGTACGCAGATACGCAGTATTTT,CASSSDGTGYADTQYF
TRBV30,-,12,TRBJ2-1,TRBD2,TGTGCCTGGAGTGTAATGGGGACTAATTTATTCTTC,CAWSVMGTNLFF
TRBV5-6,-,13,TRBJ2-7,-,TGTGCCAGCAGCTTGGAGGGGTATTACGAGCAGTACTTC,CASSLEGYYEQYF
TRBV5-1,-,14,TRBJ2-5,-,TGCGCCAGCAGCTTGGCTCAGGGCCAGGAGACCCAGTACTTC,CASSLAQGQETQYF
TRBV27,-,15,TRBJ1-5,-,TGTGCCAGCAGTTCCCTTGGGGCTGGGAATCAGCCCCAGCATTTT,CASSSLGAGNQPQHF
TRBV5-6,once,13,TRBJ2-7,TRBD2,TGTGCCAGCAGTATGCGGGAGGGCTACGAGCAGTACTTC,CASSMREGYEQYF
TRBV5-1,-,17,TRBJ1-3,-,TGCGCCAGCAGCCCTTCGACTACAGGAACAACTGGAAACACCATATATTTT,CASSPSTTGTTGNTIYF
TRBV7-6,-,15,TRBJ2-2,-,TGTGCCAGCAGCTTAAGCGATGGGAACACCGGGGAGCTGTTTTTT,CASSLSDGNTGELFF
TRBV2,-,14,TRBJ2-5,TRBD1,TGTGCCAGCAGTGATAGGGGACAGAAAGAGACCCAGTACTTC,CASSDRGQKETQYF
TRBV5-1,-,17,TRBJ2-2,-,TGCGCCAGCAGCTTGGCCTCGTCCTCGGCCGAGTTAGGGGAGCTGTTTTTT,CASSLASSSAELGELFF
TRBV18,-,14,TRBJ1-3,-,TGTGCCAGCTCACCACCGACCTCTGGAAACACCATATATTTT,CASSPPTSGNTIYF
TRBV4-1,-,16,TRBJ1-4,-,TGCGCCAGCAGCCAAGATCGGGTTGTGACCAATGAAAAACTGTTTTTT,CASSQDRVVTNEKLFF
TRBV6-6,-,14,TRBJ1-5,TRBD1,TGTGCCAGCAGTTACGAAGGGGGCCGTCAGCCCCAGCATTTT,CASSYEGGRQPQHF
TRBV6-4,-,14,TRBJ2-7,TRBD2,TGTGCCAGCAGTGGGACTAGCGGGAATCACGAGCAGTACTTC,CASSGTSGNHEQYF
TRBV20-1,-,11,TRBJ1-3,-,TGCAGTGCTAGAGCTGGAAACACCATATATTTT,CSARAGNTIYF
TRBV30,-,13,TRBJ1-5,-,TGTGCCTGGAGTGTACGGGGGAATCAGCCCCAGCATTTT,CAWSVRGNQPQHF
TRBV6-5,once,14,TRBJ2-7,TRBD2,TGTGCCAGCAGAACGACTAGCGGGGCCTACGAGCAGTACTTC,CASRTTSGAYEQYF
TRBV4-1,-,16,TRBJ2-4,TRBD1,TGCGCCAGCAGCCAAGGTGGGACAGGCCCTCAAAACATTCAGTACTTC,CASSQGGTGPQNIQYF
TRBV2,few,14,TRBJ1-5,-,TGTGCCAGCAGTGAAGTGGGGGTCAATCAGCCCCAGCATTTT,CASSEVGVNQPQHF
TRBV28,-,12,TRBJ1-1,-,TGTGCCAGCAGTTTATATGGGACTGAAGCTTTCTTT,CASSLYGTEAFF
TRBV5-4,-,14,TRBJ1-2,-,TGTGCCAGCAGCTTCAGACAGGTCCGTGATGGCTACACCTTC,CASSFRQVRDGYTF
TRBV27,-,13,TRBJ1-1,-,TGTGCCAGCAGTTCGGCAACAGGTACTGAAGCTTTCTTT,CASSSATGTEAFF
TRBV7-2,-,14,TRBJ2-7,TRBD1,TGTGCCAGCAGCCTACAGGGGCCCGGGGCCGAGCAGTACTTC,CASSLQGPGAEQYF
TRBV10-3,-,15,TRBJ2-7,-,TGTGCCATCAGTGAGTCGAAGGTAATCCCCTACGAGCAGTACTTC,CAISESKVIPYEQYF
TRBV10-3,-,13,TRBJ2-3,-,TGTGCCATCAGTGAGCGTCCGGGGGATACGCAGTATTTT,CAISERPGDTQYF
TRBV10-2,-,15,TRBJ2-2,TRBD1,TGCGCCAGCAGTGAACAGGGGTTGGGCACCGGGGAGCTGTTTTTT,CASSEQGLGTGELFF
TRBV6-1,-,13,TRBJ1-2,-,TGTGCCAGCAGCCAGGGACGGAACTATGGCTACACCTTC,CASSQGRNYGYTF
TRBV9,-,17,TRBJ1-1,-,TGTGCCAGCAGCGGAGGGGGTTCGGGGTTGGAGGGCACTGAAGCTTTCTTT,CASSGGGSGLEGTEAFF